Sequencing of this T cell receptor (beta chain) was carried out in a study of control samples from healthy donors and cancer patients. TCRdb's copy holds only in-frame clones and misses some; the assay was immunoSEQ multiplex PCR. Among 150,000 to 200,000 clones, 91% were seen once, and the ten largest hold 1.5%. Trimming took 2 bases from V and 0 from J, leaving 7 bases between them. Germline V gives CDR1 KGHSY, CDR2 FQNENV. CDR3 length equals 14 residues. This chain links TRBV16 with TRBJ1-1; D remains unclear. The receptor was derived from a woman in her 30s in good health. The sequenced sample consisted of blood. The CDR3 bases are TGTGCCAGCAGCCAAGGTATGATGAACACTGAAGCTTTCTTT. This sequence encodes CASSQGMMNTEAFF.